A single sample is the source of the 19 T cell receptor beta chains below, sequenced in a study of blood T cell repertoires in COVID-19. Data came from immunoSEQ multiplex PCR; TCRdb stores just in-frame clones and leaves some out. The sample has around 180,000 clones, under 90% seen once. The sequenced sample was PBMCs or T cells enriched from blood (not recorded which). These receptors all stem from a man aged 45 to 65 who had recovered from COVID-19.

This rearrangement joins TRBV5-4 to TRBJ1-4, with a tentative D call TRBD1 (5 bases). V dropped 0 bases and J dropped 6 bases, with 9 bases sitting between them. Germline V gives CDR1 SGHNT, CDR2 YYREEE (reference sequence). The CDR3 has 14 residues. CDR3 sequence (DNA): TGTGCCAGCAGCTTGGAAGGGGATGATGAAAAACTGTTTTTT. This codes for CASSLEGDDEKLFF.

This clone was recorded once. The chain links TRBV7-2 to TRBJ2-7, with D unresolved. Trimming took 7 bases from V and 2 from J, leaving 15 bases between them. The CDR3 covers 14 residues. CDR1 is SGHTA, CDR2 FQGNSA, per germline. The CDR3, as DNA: TGTGCCAGCATCGGCCAGGTTGGTGCCTACGAGCAGTACTTC. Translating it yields CASIGQVGAYEQYF.

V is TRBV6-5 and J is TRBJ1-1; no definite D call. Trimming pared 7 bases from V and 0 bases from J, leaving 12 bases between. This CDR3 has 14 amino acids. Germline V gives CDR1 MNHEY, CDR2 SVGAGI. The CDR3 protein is CASTPRGMNTEAFF. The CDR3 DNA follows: TGTGCCAGCACCCCCAGAGGGATGAACACTGAAGCTTTCTTT.

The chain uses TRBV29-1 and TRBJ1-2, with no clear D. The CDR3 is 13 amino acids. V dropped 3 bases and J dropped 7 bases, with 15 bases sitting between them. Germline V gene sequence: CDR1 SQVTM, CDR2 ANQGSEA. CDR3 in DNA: TGCAGCGTTGATCGGGAACTCGGCTTTGGCTACACCTTC. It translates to CSVDRELGFGYTF.

The CDR3 protein is CASSRGGRVYGYTF. The CDR3 nucleotides read TGTGCCAGCAGTCGCGGAGGCCGAGTATATGGCTACACCTTC. The J gene is TRBJ1-2, the V gene TRBV28; D remains unclear. V lost 5 bases, J lost 5 bases, and 15 bases lay in between. This CDR3 is built from 14 residues. CDR1 is MDHEN, CDR2 SYDVKM, per germline.

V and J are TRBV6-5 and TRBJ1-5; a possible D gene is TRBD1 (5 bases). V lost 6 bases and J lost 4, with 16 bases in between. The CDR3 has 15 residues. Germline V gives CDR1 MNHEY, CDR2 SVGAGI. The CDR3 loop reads CASRPRVGGNQPQHF. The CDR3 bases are TGTGCCAGCAGGCCTAGAGTTGGGGGGAATCAGCCCCAGCATTTT.

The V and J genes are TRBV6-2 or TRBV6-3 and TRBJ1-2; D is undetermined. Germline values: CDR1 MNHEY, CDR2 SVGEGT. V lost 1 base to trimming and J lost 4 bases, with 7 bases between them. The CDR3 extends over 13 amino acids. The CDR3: CASSYFEVYGYTF. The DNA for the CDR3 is TGTGCCAGCAGTTACTTCGAGGTCTATGGCTACACCTTC.

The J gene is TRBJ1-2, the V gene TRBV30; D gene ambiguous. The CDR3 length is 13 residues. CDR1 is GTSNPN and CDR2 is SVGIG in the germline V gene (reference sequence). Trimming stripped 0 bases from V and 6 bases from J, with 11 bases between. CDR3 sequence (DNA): TGTGCCTGGAGTGTAATGCCCGGGGATGGCTACACCTTC. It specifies CAWSVMPGDGYTF.

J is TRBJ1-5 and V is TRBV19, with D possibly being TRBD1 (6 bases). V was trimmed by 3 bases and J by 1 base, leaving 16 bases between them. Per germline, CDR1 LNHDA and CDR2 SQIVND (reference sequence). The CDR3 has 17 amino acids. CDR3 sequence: CASSMPPRGGSNQPQHF. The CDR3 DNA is TGTGCCAGTAGTATGCCACCCAGGGGCGGGAGCAATCAGCCCCAGCATTTT.

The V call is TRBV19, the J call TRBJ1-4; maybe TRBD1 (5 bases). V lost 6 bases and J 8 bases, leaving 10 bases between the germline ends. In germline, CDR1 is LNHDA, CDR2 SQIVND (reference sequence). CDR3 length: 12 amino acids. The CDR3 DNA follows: TGTGCCAGTAGCCGACAGAGGGAAAAACTGTTTTTT. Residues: CASSRQREKLFF. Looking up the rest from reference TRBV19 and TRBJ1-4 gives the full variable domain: DGGITQSPKYLFRKEGQNVTLSCEQNLNHDAMYWYRQDPGQGLRLIYYSQIVNDFQKGDIAEGYSVSREKKESFPLTVTSAQKNPTAFYLCASSRQREKLFFGSGTQLSVL.

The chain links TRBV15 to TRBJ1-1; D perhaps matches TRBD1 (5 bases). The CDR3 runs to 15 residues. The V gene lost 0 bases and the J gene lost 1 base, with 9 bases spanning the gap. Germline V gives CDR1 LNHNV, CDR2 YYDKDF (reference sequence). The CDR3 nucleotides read TGTGCCACCAGCAGAGATTTTGGGGCGAACACTGAAGCTTTCTTT. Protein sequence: CATSRDFGANTEAFF.

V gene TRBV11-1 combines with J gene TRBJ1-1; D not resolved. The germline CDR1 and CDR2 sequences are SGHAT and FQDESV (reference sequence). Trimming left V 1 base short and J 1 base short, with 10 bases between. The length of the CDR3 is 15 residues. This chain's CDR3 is CASSLGVPGNTEAFF. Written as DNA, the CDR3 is TGTGCCAGCAGCTTAGGGGTGCCGGGGAACACTGAAGCTTTCTTT.

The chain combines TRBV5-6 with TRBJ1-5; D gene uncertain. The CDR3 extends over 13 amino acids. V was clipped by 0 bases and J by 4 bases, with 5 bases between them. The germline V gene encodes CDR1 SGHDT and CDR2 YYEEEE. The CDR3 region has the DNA TGTGCCAGCAGCTTGGCCAGTAATCAGCCCCAGCATTTT. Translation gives CASSLASNQPQHF.

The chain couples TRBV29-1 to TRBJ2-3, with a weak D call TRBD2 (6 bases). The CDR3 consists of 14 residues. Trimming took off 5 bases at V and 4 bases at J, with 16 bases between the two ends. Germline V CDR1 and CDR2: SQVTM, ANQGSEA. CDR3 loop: CSVPPVGGADTQYF. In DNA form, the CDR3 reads TGCAGCGTTCCCCCTGTGGGGGGTGCAGATACGCAGTATTTT.

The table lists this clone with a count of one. This CDR3 is CASSVSLQGSTNEKLFF. As DNA, the CDR3 is TGCGCCAGCAGCGTATCCCTACAGGGATCAACTAATGAAAAACTGTTTTTT. This chain joins TRBV10-2 and TRBJ1-4; tentative D call: TRBD1 (6 bases). The CDR3 is made up of 17 amino acids. Trimming removed 6 bases at V and 0 bases at J, with 17 bases between. Germline CDR1 and CDR2: WSHSY and SAAADI.

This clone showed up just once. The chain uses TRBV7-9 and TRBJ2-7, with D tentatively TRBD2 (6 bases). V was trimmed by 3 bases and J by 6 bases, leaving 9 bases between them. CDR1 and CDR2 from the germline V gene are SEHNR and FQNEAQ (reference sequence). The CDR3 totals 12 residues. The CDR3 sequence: CASSFQGGEQYF. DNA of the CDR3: TGTGCCAGCAGCTTCCAGGGAGGCGAGCAGTACTTC. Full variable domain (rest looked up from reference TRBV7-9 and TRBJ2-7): DTGVSQNPRHKITKRGQNVTFRCDPISEHNRLYWYRQTLGQGPEFLTYFQNEAQLEKSRLLSDRFSAERPKGSFSTLEIQRTEQGDSAMYLCASSFQGGEQYFGPGTRLTVT.

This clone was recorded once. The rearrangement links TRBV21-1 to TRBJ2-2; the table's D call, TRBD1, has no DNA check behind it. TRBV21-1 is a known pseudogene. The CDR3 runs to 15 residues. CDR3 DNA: TGTGCCAGCAACCCCGGACAGCCCGTAGCCGGGGAGCTGTTTTTT. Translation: CASNPGQPVAGELFF.

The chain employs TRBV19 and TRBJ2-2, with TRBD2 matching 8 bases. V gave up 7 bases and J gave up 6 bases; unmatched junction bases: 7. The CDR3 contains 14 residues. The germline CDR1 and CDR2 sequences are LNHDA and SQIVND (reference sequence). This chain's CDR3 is CASIPGGRAGELFF. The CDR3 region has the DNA TGTGCCAGTATCCCGGGGGGGCGAGCCGGGGAGCTGTTTTTT.

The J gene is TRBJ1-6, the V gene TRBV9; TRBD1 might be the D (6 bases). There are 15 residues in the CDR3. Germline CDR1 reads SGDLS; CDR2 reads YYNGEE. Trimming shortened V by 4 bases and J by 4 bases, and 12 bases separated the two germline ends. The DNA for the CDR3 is TGTGCCAGCAGCCCAGAGGGGGATTATAATTCACCCCTCCACTTT. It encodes CASSPEGDYNSPLHF.